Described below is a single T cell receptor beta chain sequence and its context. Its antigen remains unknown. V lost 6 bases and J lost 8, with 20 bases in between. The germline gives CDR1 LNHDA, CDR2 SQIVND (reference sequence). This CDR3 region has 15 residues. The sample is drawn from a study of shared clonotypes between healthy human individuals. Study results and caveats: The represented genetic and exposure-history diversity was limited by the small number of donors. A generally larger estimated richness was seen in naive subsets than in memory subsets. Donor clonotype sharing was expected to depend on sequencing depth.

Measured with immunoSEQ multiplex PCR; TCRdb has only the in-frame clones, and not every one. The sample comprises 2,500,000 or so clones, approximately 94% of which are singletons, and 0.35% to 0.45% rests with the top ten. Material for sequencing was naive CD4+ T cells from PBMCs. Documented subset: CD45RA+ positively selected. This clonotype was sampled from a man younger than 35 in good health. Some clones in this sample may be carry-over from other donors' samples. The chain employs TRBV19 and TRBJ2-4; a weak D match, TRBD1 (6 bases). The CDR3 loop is CASSRGTGTGDIQYF. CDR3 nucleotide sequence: TGTGCCAGTAGCAGGGGAACCGGGACCGGCGACATTCAGTACTTC.